This TCR beta chain derives from a study of blood T cell repertoires in COVID-19. Study as a whole: Specimens from acute and convalescent COVID-19 originated in the United States, Italy and Spain.

Participants came from some 23 US areas, aged about 18 to 95 years. Self-reported history from a screening survey and questionnaire set each donor's cohort. The CDR3 contains 15 residues. Germline V gene data show CDR1 as SGHKS and CDR2 as YYEKEE (reference sequence). Trimming took off 4 bases at V and 2 bases at J, with 15 bases between the two ends. Ten or more counts support this clone. Authors' data handling: Reference gene primer amplification gave nucleated cell count estimates. Profiling relied on immunoSEQ multiplex PCR, and the TCRdb table lists in-frame clones only, not all of them. The D gene and trimming were derived from the DNA, and the V and J assignments and clone size from that table. The sample has 150,000 or so clones; approximately 90% are singletons.

The receptor's source is a woman aged 40 to 50 who had been exposed to COVID-19. Source material: PBMCs or T cells enriched from blood (not recorded which). The chain couples TRBV5-5 to TRBJ2-5; perhaps TRBD2 as D (5 bases). The CDR3 nucleotides read TGTGCCAGCAGCATCCGGACTGGCCGACAAGAGACCCAGTACTTC. Protein sequence: CASSIRTGRQETQYF.